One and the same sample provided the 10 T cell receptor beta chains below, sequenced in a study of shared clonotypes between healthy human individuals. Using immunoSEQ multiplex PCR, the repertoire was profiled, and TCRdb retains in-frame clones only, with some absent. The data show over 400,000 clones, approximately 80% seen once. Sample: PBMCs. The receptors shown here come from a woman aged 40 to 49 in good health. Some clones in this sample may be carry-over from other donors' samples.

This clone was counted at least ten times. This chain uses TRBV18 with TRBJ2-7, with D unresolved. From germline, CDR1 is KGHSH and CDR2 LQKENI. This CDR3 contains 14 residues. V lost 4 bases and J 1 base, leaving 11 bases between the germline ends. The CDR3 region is CASSHMDGSYEQYF. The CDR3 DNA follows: TGTGCCAGCTCACACATGGACGGATCCTACGAGCAGTACTTC.

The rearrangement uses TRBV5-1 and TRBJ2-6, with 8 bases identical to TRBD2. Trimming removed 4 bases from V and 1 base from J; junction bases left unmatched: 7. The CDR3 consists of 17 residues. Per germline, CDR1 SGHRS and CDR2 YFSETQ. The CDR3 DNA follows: TGCGCCAGCAGCCCCGGGGGGGGACTATCTGGGGCCAACGTCCTGACTTTC. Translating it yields CASSPGGGLSGANVLTF.

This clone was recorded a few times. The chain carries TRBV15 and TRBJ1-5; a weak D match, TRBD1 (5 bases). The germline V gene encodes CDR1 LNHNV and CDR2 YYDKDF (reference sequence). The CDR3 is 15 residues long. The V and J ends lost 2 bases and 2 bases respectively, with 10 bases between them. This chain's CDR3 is CATSRTGRGNQPQHF. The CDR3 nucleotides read TGTGCCACCAGCAGAACGGGACGGGGCAATCAGCCCCAGCATTTT.

The CDR3 reads CASTRTGRGHNEQFF. The CDR3 nucleotides read TGTGCCAGCACGCGGACAGGGCGCGGTCACAATGAGCAGTTCTTC. The rearrangement joins TRBV5-5 to TRBJ2-1; 8 bases are a match to TRBD1. This CDR3 comprises 15 residues. V lost 6 bases to trimming and J lost 5 bases; unmatched junction nucleotides: 10. Per the germline V gene, CDR1 is SGHKS and CDR2 is YYEKEE (reference sequence).

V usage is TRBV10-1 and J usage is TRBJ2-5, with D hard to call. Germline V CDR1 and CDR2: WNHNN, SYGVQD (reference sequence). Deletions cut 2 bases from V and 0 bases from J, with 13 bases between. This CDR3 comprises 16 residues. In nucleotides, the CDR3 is TGCGCCAGCAGTGAGCCGATCCTGGCGAACCAAGAGACCCAGTACTTC. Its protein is CASSEPILANQETQYF.

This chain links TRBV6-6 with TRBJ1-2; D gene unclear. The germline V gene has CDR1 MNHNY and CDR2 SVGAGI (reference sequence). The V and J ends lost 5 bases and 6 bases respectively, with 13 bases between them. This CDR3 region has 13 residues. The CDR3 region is CASSRPESNGYTF. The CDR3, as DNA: TGTGCCAGCAGTCGGCCCGAGTCTAATGGCTACACCTTC.

The CDR3 here is CSVEVLAGGEGEQFF. CDR3 coding DNA: TGCAGCGTTGAAGTACTAGCGGGAGGTGAAGGTGAGCAGTTCTTC. This rearrangement joins TRBV29-1 to TRBJ2-1; 12 bases fit TRBD2. The ends lost 1 base at V and 9 bases at J; junction bases unmatched: 7. Germline loops: CDR1 SQVTM, CDR2 ANQGSEA. The CDR3 loop spans 15 amino acids.

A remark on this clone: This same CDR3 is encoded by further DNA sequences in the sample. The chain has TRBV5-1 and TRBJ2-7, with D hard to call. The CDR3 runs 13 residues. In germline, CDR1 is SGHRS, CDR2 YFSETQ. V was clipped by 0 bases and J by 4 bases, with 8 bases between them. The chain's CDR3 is CASSLVPGYEQYF. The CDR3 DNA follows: TGCGCCAGCAGCTTGGTTCCCGGGTACGAGCAGTACTTC.

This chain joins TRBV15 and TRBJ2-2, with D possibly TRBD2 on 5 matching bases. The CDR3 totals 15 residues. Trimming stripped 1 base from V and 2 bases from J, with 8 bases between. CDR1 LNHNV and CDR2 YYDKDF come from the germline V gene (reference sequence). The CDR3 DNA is TGTGCCACCAGCAGAGGGAGGTTCAACACCGGGGAGCTGTTTTTT. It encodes CATSRGRFNTGELFF.

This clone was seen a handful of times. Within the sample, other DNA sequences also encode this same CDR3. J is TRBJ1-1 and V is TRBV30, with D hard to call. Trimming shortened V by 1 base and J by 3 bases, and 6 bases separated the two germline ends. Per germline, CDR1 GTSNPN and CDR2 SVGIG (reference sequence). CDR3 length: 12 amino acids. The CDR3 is CAWSGGYTEAFF. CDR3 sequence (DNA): TGTGCCTGGAGTGGGGGATACACTGAAGCTTTCTTT.